A selection of T cell receptor beta chains follows, all from one sample in a study of regulatory T cells in long-lasting Graves disease. One entry per CDR3 protein results from TCRdb running MiXCR on the multiplex PCR reads. The sample contains fewer than 500,000 distinct CDR3 sequences, about a sixth of which appear only once. These data also formed part of another study, on T cells in Graves' hyperthyroidism and ophthalmopathy.

The sequenced sample was peripheral blood mononuclear cells (PBMCs), obtained at new diagnosis, from a patient treated with antithyroid drugs. These receptors all come from a man in his forties with Graves disease. CDR3s leave out the opening cysteine and the closing phenylalanine or tryptophan. The order of the fields is J gene, V gene, CDR3 protein.

j_gene: TRBJ1-2; v_gene: TRBV10-2; CDR3aa: ASSEGQGARGYT
j_gene: TRBJ2-1; v_gene: TRBV12-3/TRBV12-4; CDR3aa: ASSRRLAGLYNEQF
j_gene: TRBJ2-7; v_gene: TRBV30; CDR3aa: AWKGSAITYQQY
j_gene: TRBJ2-1; v_gene: TRBV5-1; CDR3aa: ASSFMEVRSYNEQF
j_gene: TRBJ2-7; v_gene: TRBV30; CDR3aa: AWSPPRAVQY
j_gene: TRBJ1-1; v_gene: TRBV28; CDR3aa: PTANTEAF
j_gene: TRBJ2-2; v_gene: TRBV10-3; CDR3aa: AIRPGTGRAGELF
j_gene: TRBJ2-5; v_gene: TRBV27; CDR3aa: ASSLGLAGVGETQY
j_gene: TRBJ2-7; v_gene: TRBV5-1; CDR3aa: ASSLGPRQPSSEQY
j_gene: TRBJ2-5; v_gene: TRBV12-3/TRBV12-4; CDR3aa: ASSSAIGGQY
j_gene: TRBJ2-7; v_gene: TRBV2; CDR3aa: ATSEAATYEQY
j_gene: TRBJ1-2; v_gene: TRBV20-1; CDR3aa: SARDFFKANYGYT
j_gene: TRBJ2-5; v_gene: TRBV30; CDR3aa: AWRIPQGTQY
j_gene: TRBJ1-1; v_gene: TRBV12-3/TRBV12-4; CDR3aa: ASRRQAEAF